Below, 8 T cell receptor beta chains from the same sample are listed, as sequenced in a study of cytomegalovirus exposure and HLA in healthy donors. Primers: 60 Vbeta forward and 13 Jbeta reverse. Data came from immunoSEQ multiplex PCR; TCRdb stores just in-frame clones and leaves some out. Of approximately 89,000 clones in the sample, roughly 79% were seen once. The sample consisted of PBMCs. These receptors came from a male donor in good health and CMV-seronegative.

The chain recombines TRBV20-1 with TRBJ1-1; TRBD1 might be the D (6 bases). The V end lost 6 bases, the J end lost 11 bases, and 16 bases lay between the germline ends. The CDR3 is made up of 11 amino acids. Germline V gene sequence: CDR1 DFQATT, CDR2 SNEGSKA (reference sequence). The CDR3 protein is CSANRERTAFF. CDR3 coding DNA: TGCAGTGCCAACAGGGAAAGGACGGCTTTCTTT.

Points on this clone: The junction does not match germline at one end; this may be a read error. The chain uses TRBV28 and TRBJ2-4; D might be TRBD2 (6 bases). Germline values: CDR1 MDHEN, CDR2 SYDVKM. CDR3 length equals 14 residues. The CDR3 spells CASRRELAKNSQYF. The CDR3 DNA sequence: TGTGCCAGCAGGCGGGAACTAGCCAAAAACAGTCAGTACTTC.

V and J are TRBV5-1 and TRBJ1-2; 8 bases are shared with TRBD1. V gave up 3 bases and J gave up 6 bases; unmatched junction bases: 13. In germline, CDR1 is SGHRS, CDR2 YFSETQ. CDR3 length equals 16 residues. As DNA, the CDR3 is TGCGCCAGCAGCTCCAACCTTGGGACAGGCCTTAATGGCTACACCTTC. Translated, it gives CASSSNLGTGLNGYTF.

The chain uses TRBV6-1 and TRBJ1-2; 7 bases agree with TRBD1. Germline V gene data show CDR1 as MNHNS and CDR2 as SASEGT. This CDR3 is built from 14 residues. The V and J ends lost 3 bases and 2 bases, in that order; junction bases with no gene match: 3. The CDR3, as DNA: TGTGCCAGCAGTGAGGCCAGGGGGAACTATGGCTACACCTTC. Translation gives CASSEARGNYGYTF.

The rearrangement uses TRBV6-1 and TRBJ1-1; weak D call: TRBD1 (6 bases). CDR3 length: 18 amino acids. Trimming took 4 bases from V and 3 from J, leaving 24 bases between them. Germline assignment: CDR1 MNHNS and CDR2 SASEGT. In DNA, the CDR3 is TGTGCCAGCAGTGGGACAGTTACCTACTCTTTACGGGACACTGAAGCTTTCTTT. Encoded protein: CASSGTVTYSLRDTEAFF.

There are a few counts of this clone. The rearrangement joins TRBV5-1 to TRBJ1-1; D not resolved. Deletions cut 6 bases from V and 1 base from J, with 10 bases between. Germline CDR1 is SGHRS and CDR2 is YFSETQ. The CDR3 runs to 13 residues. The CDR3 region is CASTPGRNTEAFF. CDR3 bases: TGCGCCAGCACCCCGGGTAGGAACACTGAAGCTTTCTTT.

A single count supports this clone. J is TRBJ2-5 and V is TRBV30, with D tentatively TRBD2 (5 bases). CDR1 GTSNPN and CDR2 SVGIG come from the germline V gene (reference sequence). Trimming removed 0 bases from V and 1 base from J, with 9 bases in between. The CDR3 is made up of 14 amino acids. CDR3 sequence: CAWSVPGIQETQYF. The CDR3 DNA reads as TGTGCCTGGAGTGTACCGGGGATCCAAGAGACCCAGTACTTC.

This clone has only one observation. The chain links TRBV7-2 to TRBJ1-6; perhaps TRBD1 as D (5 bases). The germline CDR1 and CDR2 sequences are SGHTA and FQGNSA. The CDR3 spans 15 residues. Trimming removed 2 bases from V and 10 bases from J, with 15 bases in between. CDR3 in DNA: TGTGCCAGCAGCTTATCAGGAGGGGTAAACTCACCCCTCCACTTT. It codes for CASSLSGGVNSPLHF.